These T cell receptor beta chains were read from a single sample in a study of blood T cell repertoires in COVID-19. The assay was immunoSEQ multiplex PCR, and TCRdb's table has in-frame clones only and misses some. The profile shows more than 80,000 clones, about four fifths of them singletons. The sample taken for sequencing was peripheral blood. These receptors all stem from a woman in her 70s with acute or convalescent COVID-19. Each CDR3 is given with its conserved first and last residue.

CDR3 | J | V
CASSFRGLDIVTQYF | TRBJ2-3 | TRBV11-2
CASMSGIGGAPGELFF | TRBJ2-2 | TRBV2
CASSSGGTEAFF | TRBJ1-1 | TRBV2
CASSLGLVTGELFF | TRBJ2-2 | TRBV7-2
CASSRLRNSNQPQHF | TRBJ1-5 | TRBV6-5
CASSAPTGQLWSYTF | TRBJ1-2 | TRBV7-6
CASSEALRVGQGNEKLFF | TRBJ1-4 | TRBV6-1
CASSQDVTGNQPQHF | TRBJ1-5 | TRBV3-1/TRBV3-2
CASSHGTSSYNEQFF | TRBJ2-1 | TRBV5-4
CASSFVPTDGYTF | TRBJ1-2 | TRBV12-3/TRBV12-4
CASSSPPQGSGTDTQYF | TRBJ2-3 | TRBV7-6
CASSSQGNRPYEAFF | TRBJ1-1 | TRBV19
CASSGLTGEGYGYTF | TRBJ1-2 | TRBV9
CASSYSGGGGQPQHF | TRBJ1-5 | TRBV6-6
CASSPQGAGELFF | TRBJ2-2 | TRBV18
CASSRIGILAGYNEQFF | TRBJ2-1 | TRBV11-2
CASSTDRAGEQYF | TRBJ2-7 | TRBV7-7
CAWSVLGRRDSPLHF | TRBJ1-6 | TRBV30